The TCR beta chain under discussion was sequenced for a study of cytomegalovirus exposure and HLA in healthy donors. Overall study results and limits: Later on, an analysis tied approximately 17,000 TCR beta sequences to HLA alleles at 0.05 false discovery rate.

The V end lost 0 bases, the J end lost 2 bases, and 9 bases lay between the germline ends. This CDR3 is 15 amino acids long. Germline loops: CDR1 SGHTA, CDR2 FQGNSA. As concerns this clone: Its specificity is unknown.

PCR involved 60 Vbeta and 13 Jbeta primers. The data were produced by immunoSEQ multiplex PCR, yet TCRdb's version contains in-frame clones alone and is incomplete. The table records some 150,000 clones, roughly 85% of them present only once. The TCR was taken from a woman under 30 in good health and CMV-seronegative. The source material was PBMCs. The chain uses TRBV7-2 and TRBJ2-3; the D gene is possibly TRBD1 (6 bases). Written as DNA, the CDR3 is TGTGCCAGCAGCTTAGCAACAGGGTACACAGATACGCAGTATTTT. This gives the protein CASSLATGYTDTQYF.